The clone carrying this T cell receptor (beta chain) was picked up a small number of times. Its antigen is still unknown. This record belongs to a study of CD8 T cells in ankylosing spondylitis. Study-level results: What appeared characteristic of ankylosing spondylitis blood was a TCR beta motif of seven to nine highly homologous variants. The authors reported significant enrichment of disease-linked clones in matched ankylosing spondylitis synovial fluid. CD8+ by phenotype, disease-linked clones were relatively rare in peripheral blood. Earlier authors reported some of these motif variants in reactive arthritis synovial fluid and blood.

Per germline, CDR1 SGHDT and CDR2 YYEEEE. The J segment lost 13 bases and the V segment lost 3 bases, leaving 2 bases of the junction unmatched. This CDR3 spans 11 amino acids. The authors made TCR beta libraries by quantitative 5'-RACE with molecular barcodes. MiXCR, applied by TCRdb to the 5' RACE reads, yields one record per CDR3 protein. Among under 250,000 distinct CDR3 sequences listed, 6% to 8% were seen once. This TCR was recovered from a male donor with ankylosing spondylitis. Material: blood, either unsorted or a sorted T cell fraction (not recorded which). J is TRBJ2-1 and V is TRBV5-6, with TRBD2 identical over 9 bases. The CDR3 bases are TGTGCCAGCAGCTACGGGACTAGCCAGTTCTTC. Amino acid sequence: CASSYGTSQFF.